One sample yielded the 5 T cell receptor beta chains listed below, sequenced in a study of blood T cell repertoires in COVID-19. TCRdb keeps only in-frame clones here, not all; method: immunoSEQ multiplex PCR. Of about 200,000 clones in the sample, around 85% were seen once. The sample consisted of peripheral blood. All receptors derive from a man between 60 and 70 years old with acute or convalescent COVID-19.

This clone was seen a handful of times. The chain has TRBV28 and TRBJ2-1; the match to TRBD1 covers 9 bases. Losses at the gene ends were 4 bases for V and 7 bases for J; bases not matched to a gene: 8. The CDR3 spans 15 residues. Germline V gene data show CDR1 as MDHEN and CDR2 as SYDVKM. The CDR3 protein is CASSSRGQGRNEQFF. For the CDR3, the DNA is TGTGCCAGCAGTTCCAGGGGACAGGGAAGGAATGAGCAGTTCTTC.

This chain joins TRBV12-3 or TRBV12-4 and TRBJ2-3; D gene unclear. V lost 3 bases and J lost 5, with 3 bases in between. The CDR3 totals 11 residues. The CDR3, as DNA: TGTGCCAGCAGTTTTCGAGATACGCAGTATTTT. Amino acids: CASSFRDTQYF.

The V call is TRBV10-3, the J call TRBJ1-5; 8 bases align to TRBD1. With 6 bases clipped from V and 4 bases from J, the junction kept 5 bases outside the gene matches. This CDR3 has 14 amino acids. The V gene's germline CDR1 is ENHRY and CDR2 SYGVKD. The DNA of the CDR3 is TGTGCCATCAGCAAGGACAGGGATAATCAGCCCCAGCATTTT. Translating it yields CAISKDRDNQPQHF.

The rearrangement uses TRBV5-1 and TRBJ2-4, with D perhaps TRBD1 (6 bases). CDR1 SGHRS and CDR2 YFSETQ come from the germline V gene. V lost 4 bases, J lost 8 bases, and 19 bases lay in between. The CDR3 spans 15 residues. The CDR3 region is CASSPTGWGWDIQYF. The CDR3 bases are TGCGCCAGCAGCCCCACAGGGTGGGGATGGGACATTCAGTACTTC.

V usage is TRBV5-6 and J usage is TRBJ2-1; D may be TRBD2 (6 bases). Trimming took 6 bases from V and 2 from J, leaving 24 bases between them. CDR3 length equals 18 residues. Germline-derived CDR1 and CDR2 are SGHDT and YYEEEE. DNA for the CDR3: TGTGCCAGCACCGCCGGGGATGTAGCGGCCTCTACCTACAATGAGCAGTTCTTC. Residues: CASTAGDVAASTYNEQFF.